Following are 22 T cell receptor beta chains from one sample sequenced in a study of T cells in Graves' hyperthyroidism and ophthalmopathy. Authors of the study amplified TCR beta CDR3 regions from RNA transcripts. HTBI primers were used for first-round RT-PCR of the TCR CDR3. TCRdb independently ran MiXCR on the multiplex PCR reads; one entry per CDR3 protein. Among roughly 500,000 distinct CDR3 sequences, 46% were seen once, and the ten largest hold 15% to 20%. Specimen: peripheral blood or thyroid tissue (not recorded which). The origin of the receptors is an adult woman with Graves' disease, either hyperthyroidism or ophthalmopathy (not recorded which).

The V call is TRBV30, the J call TRBJ2-2, with D perhaps matching TRBD2 (6 bases). The V gene's germline CDR1 is GTSNPN and CDR2 SVGIG (reference sequence). V lost 0 bases and J lost 6, with 8 bases in between. This CDR3 is built from 13 residues. The DNA for the CDR3 is TGTGCCTGGAGTGTACGGGAGCCCGGGGAGCTGTTTTTT. Translating gives CAWSVREPGELFF.

In the case of this clonotype: The conserved final phenylalanine or tryptophan is absent from the CDR3, which likely points to a read error. The limits of the CDR3 on the DNA are not certain, so only TCRdb's listed CDR3 is given. The chain is built from TRBV20-1 and TRBJ1-1; the tabulated D call, TRBD1, remains unverified against the DNA. CDR1 DFQATT and CDR2 SNEGSKA come from the germline V gene (reference sequence). The CDR3 extends over 9 residues, inclusive of both ends. The CDR3 sequence is CSAHDRLNY.

The V and J genes are TRBV28 and TRBJ1-5; D gene unclear. CDR1 and CDR2 from the germline V gene are MDHEN and SYDVKM. The CDR3 is 16 amino acids. The V end was cut by 3 bases, the J end by 0 bases, with 12 bases between. For the CDR3, the DNA is TGTGCCAGCAGTTTCATGTCGGAATATAGCAATCAGCCCCAGCATTTT. Protein: CASSFMSEYSNQPQHF.

The chain uses TRBV12-3 or TRBV12-4 and TRBJ2-1; D possibly uses TRBD1 or TRBD2 (6 bases each). The CDR3 has 13 residues. Trimming removed 5 bases at V and 9 bases at J, with 14 bases between. The CDR3: CASSPGGGREQFF. Here the CDR3 DNA reads TGTGCCAGCAGTCCCGGGGGCGGTCGTGAGCAGTTCTTC.

V usage is TRBV2 and J usage is TRBJ1-2; D gene ambiguous. V lost 5 bases to trimming and J lost 4 bases, with 17 bases between them. In germline, CDR1 is SNHLY, CDR2 FYNNEI. The CDR3 covers 15 residues. CDR3 nucleotide sequence: TGTGCCAGCAGTACCCAGACTAGCGGGAGCTATGGCTACACCTTC. This sequence encodes CASSTQTSGSYGYTF.

This clonotype was recorded a few times. The chain couples TRBV6-6 to TRBJ2-2, with a possible D match to TRBD2 (7 bases). CDR3 length: 17 residues. The germline V gene has CDR1 MNHNY and CDR2 SVGAGI (reference sequence). Trimming removed 2 bases from V and 5 bases from J, with 18 bases in between. The CDR3 protein is CASSYPKGGGVTGELFF. The CDR3, as DNA: TGTGCCAGCAGTTACCCCAAGGGGGGAGGGGTGACCGGGGAGCTGTTTTTT.

The sample holds many counts of this clonotype. This chain links TRBV6-4 with TRBJ1-3; D is unclear. This CDR3 is 14 amino acids long. From germline, CDR1 is MRHNA and CDR2 SNTAGT. V lost 3 bases and J 4 bases, leaving 10 bases between the germline ends. CDR3 residues: CASSESPHGNTIYF. CDR3 bases: TGTGCCAGCAGTGAATCACCGCACGGAAACACCATATATTTT.

This clonotype was counted ten times or more. J is TRBJ2-2 and V is TRBV7-9, with 8 bases identical to TRBD2. The CDR3 spans 16 residues. Looked up from germline, CDR1 is SEHNR and CDR2 is FQNEAQ (reference sequence). Trimming cost V 3 bases and J 5 bases; bases outside gene matches: 8. CDR3 nucleotide sequence: TGTGCCAGCAGCTTCAGACTAGCGTCCTCAACCGGGGAGCTGTTTTTT. Its protein product is CASSFRLASSTGELFF.

Concerning this clonotype: An end of the junction differs from the germline gene, which may be a read error. V usage is TRBV12-3 or TRBV12-4 and J usage is TRBJ1-5, with 9 bases fitting TRBD1. The CDR3 spans 16 residues. CDR3 region: CASSWPGQGNNQPRHF. Written as DNA, the CDR3 is TGTGCCAGCAGTTGGCCGGGACAGGGAAACAATCAGCCCCGGCATTTT.

The V call is TRBV9, the J call TRBJ2-7; D gene ambiguous. Deletions cut 0 bases from V and 1 base from J, with 11 bases between. The length of the CDR3 is 15 residues. Germline values: CDR1 SGDLS, CDR2 YYNGEE. The CDR3 reads CASSVALDGSYEQYF. The DNA for the CDR3 is TGTGCCAGCAGCGTAGCCCTGGACGGGTCCTACGAGCAGTACTTC. The full variable domain, its missing parts supplied by reference TRBV9 and TRBJ2-7, is DSGVTQTPKHLITATGQRVTLRCSPRSGDLSVYWYQQSLDQGLQFLIQYYNGEERAKGNILERFSAQQFPDLHSELNLSSLELGDSALYFCASSVALDGSYEQYFGPGTRLTVT.

This clonotype occurred many times. The chain links TRBV5-1 to TRBJ2-7; no clear D. CDR1 SGHRS and CDR2 YFSETQ come from the germline V gene. The CDR3 loop spans 12 amino acids. Between the trimmed V and J ends, which lost 6 bases and 4 bases, there was a span of 11 bases. CDR3 region: CASTSDHYEQYF. The CDR3 coding sequence is TGCGCCAGCACCTCCGACCATTACGAGCAGTACTTC.

The gene calls are TRBV29-1 and TRBJ1-2, with 11 nucleotides matching TRBD1. This CDR3 is built from 13 residues. Germline CDR1 SQVTM, CDR2 ANQGSEA. The V gene end was trimmed by 4 bases and the J gene end by 4 bases; junction bases not matched to a gene: 2. The CDR3 region is CSVGTGGGYGYTF. The CDR3 DNA sequence: TGCAGCGTTGGGACAGGGGGCGGCTATGGCTACACCTTC.

The chain links TRBV7-2 to TRBJ2-5; 8 bases match TRBD2. Germline CDR1 reads SGHTA; CDR2 reads FQGNSA. This CDR3 is built from 14 residues. Trimming at V came to 6 bases and at J to 5 bases, leaving 8 bases not matched to a gene. Here the CDR3 DNA reads TGTGCCAGCAGGCGGGCGGGGGGCGAGGAGACCCAGTACTTC. Protein sequence: CASRRAGGEETQYF.

This clonotype was seen ten or more times. The chain uses TRBV6-5 and TRBJ2-2; no clear D gene. The CDR3 runs to 15 residues. Trimming took 6 bases from V and 7 from J, leaving 18 bases between them. Germline V gene sequence: CDR1 MNHEY, CDR2 SVGAGI. Here the CDR3 reads CASSPFSSSHGELFF. The DNA for the CDR3 is TGTGCCAGCAGCCCGTTTTCCAGCTCGCACGGGGAGCTGTTTTTT.

The chain is built from TRBV2 and TRBJ2-7; maybe TRBD2 (6 bases). With 3 bases removed from V and 4 bases from J, the gap between germline ends came to 16 bases. CDR1 and CDR2 (germline): SNHLY, FYNNEI. CDR3 length equals 15 residues. CDR3: CASSEGGPLIYEQYF. In nucleotides, the CDR3 is TGTGCCAGCAGTGAGGGGGGACCCCTGATATACGAGCAGTACTTC.

The chain joins TRBV6-4 to TRBJ1-5; D is possibly TRBD1 (5 bases). This CDR3 has 14 amino acids. In germline, CDR1 is MRHNA, CDR2 SNTAGT. V lost 6 bases and J lost 1, with 10 bases in between. The chain's CDR3 is CASSREPSNQPQHF. For the CDR3, the DNA is TGTGCCAGCAGCAGGGAACCAAGCAATCAGCCCCAGCATTTT.

In this sample, this clonotype turned up a few times. Here the CDR3 reads CASSDPRRSYNEKLFF. The CDR3 DNA reads TGTGCCAGCAGTGACCCGAGGAGGTCTTACAATGAAAAACTGTTTTTT. This rearrangement joins TRBV25-1 to TRBJ1-4, with D hard to call. V gave up 3 bases and J gave up 5 bases, with 16 bases separating them. Per the germline V gene, CDR1 is MGHDK and CDR2 is SYGVNS. The CDR3 contains 16 residues. Complete variable domain (other parts from reference TRBV25-1 and TRBJ1-4): EADIYQTPRYLVIGTGKKITLECSQTMGHDKMYWYQQDPGMELHLIHYSYGVNSTEKGDLSSESTVSRIRTEHFPLTLESARPSHTSQYLCASSDPRRSYNEKLFFGSGTQLSVL.

This chain connects TRBV7-3 to TRBJ1-1; maybe TRBD1 (5 bases). The V gene's germline CDR1 is SGHTA and CDR2 FQGTGA. This CDR3 comprises 13 residues. V lost 5 bases and J 10 bases, leaving 17 bases between the germline ends. The CDR3 region is CASSPDRWGGAFF. The CDR3 DNA follows: TGTGCCAGCAGCCCTGATCGTTGGGGGGGAGCTTTCTTT. Full variable domain (remainder filled in from reference TRBV7-3 and TRBJ1-1): GAGVSQTPSNKVTEKGKYVELRCDPISGHTALYWYRQSLGQGPEFLIYFQGTGAADDSGLPNDRFFAVRPEGSVSTLKIQRTERGDSAVYLCASSPDRWGGAFFGQGTRLTVV.

The genes are TRBV7-2 and TRBJ1-1, with TRBD1 matching 7 bases. The CDR3 contains 11 residues. Per germline, CDR1 SGHTA and CDR2 FQGNSA. Trimming cost V 11 bases and J 5 bases; bases outside gene matches: 5. Here the CDR3 DNA reads TGTGCCGATGCCAGGGGGACTGAAGCTTTCTTT. It yields the protein CADARGTEAFF.

This clonotype was observed at least ten times. The chain combines TRBV5-1 with TRBJ1-5; D unclear. Germline values: CDR1 SGHRS, CDR2 YFSETQ. V was cut by 0 bases and J by 4 bases, with 5 bases left in between. The length of the CDR3 is 13 residues. CDR3 sequence reads: CASSLELNQPQHF. The CDR3 region has the DNA TGCGCCAGCAGCTTGGAACTGAATCAGCCCCAGCATTTT.

This chain joins TRBV5-1 and TRBJ1-1; a weak D match, TRBD1 (5 bases). The V and J ends lost 1 base and 6 bases respectively, with 19 bases between them. Per the germline V gene, CDR1 is SGHRS and CDR2 is YFSETQ. The CDR3 has 16 residues. The CDR3 here is CASSLHQLGTSAEAFF. The CDR3 DNA follows: TGCGCCAGCAGCTTGCATCAGCTCGGGACGAGCGCTGAAGCTTTCTTT.

This clonotype appeared many times. The chain couples TRBV13 to TRBJ2-7; D is undetermined. Trimming pared 7 bases from V and 6 bases from J, leaving 16 bases between. The CDR3 is made up of 13 amino acids. Germline CDR1 and CDR2: PRHDT and FYEKMQ (reference sequence). CDR3 DNA sequence: TGTGCCAGCACCTACTGGTCGGGTGGCGAGCAGTACTTC. Encoded protein: CASTYWSGGEQYF.